This T cell receptor (beta chain) originates from a study of blood T cell repertoires in COVID-19. Study-wide background: Acute-phase and convalescent COVID-19 samples originated in the United States, Italy and Spain. T cells, B-cell-depleted T cells, or PBMCs provided the cDNA or gDNA that served as material.

Per the germline V gene, CDR1 is LGHDT and CDR2 is YNNKEL (reference sequence). This CDR3 contains 14 residues. J gave up 3 bases and V 3 bases, and 4 bases lay outside the gene matches. Per the authors' pipeline: Using reference gene primer amplification, nucleated cell counts were estimated. Only in-frame clones appear in the TCRdb table, and some are missing; sequencing was by immunoSEQ multiplex PCR. The V and J calls and the clone size are those of that table, but D and trimming were determined from the DNA. The sample consists of about 260,000 clones, approximately 82% of them appearing once. Sequencing was carried out using peripheral blood. This receptor was identified in a woman aged 80 or over with acute or convalescent COVID-19. The chain has TRBV3-1 (or the pseudogene TRBV3-2) and TRBJ1-1; TRBD1 aligns across 7 bases. Here the CDR3 reads CASSQGQIYTEAFF. DNA for the CDR3: TGTGCCAGCAGCCAGGGACAGATTTACACTGAAGCTTTCTTT.